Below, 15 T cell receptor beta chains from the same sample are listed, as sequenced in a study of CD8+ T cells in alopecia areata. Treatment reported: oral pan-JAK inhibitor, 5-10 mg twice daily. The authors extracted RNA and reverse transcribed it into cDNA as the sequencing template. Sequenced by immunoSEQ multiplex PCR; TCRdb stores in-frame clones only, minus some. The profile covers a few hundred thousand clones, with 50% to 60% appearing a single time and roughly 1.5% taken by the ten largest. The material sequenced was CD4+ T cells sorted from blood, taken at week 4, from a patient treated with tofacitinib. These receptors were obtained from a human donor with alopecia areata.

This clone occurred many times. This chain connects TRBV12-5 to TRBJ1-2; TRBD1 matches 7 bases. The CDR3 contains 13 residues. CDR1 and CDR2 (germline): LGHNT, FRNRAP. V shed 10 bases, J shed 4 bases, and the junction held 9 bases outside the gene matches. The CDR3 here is CATNRDSVYGYTF. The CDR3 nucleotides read TGTGCTACGAATCGGGACAGCGTCTATGGCTACACCTTC.

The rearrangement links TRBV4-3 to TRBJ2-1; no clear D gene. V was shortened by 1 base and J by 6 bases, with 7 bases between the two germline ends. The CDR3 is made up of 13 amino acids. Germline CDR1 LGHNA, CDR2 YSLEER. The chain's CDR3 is CASSQGLPNEQFF. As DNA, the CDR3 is TGCGCCAGCAGCCAAGGCCTCCCCAATGAGCAGTTCTTC.

The CDR3 loop is CASSQGLAGGPGETQYF. The CDR3 nucleotides read TGCGCCAGCAGCCAAGGACTAGCGGGGGGGCCTGGGGAGACCCAGTACTTC. The V gene is TRBV4-3, the J gene TRBJ2-5; TRBD2 aligns across 14 bases. Unmatched junction bases numbered 6, after V lost 1 base and J lost 5 bases. The germline V gene encodes CDR1 LGHNA and CDR2 YSLEER. This CDR3 is built from 17 residues.

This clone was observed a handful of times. In DNA, the CDR3 is TGCGCCAGCAGCCCCGGGGGGGGCTGGGAGCAGTACTTC. Translating it yields CASSPGGGWEQYF. The chain combines TRBV5-1 with TRBJ2-7, with TRBD2 matching 8 bases. V lost 4 bases, J lost 7 bases, and 7 bases stayed unmatched. The CDR3 has 13 residues. Germline V gives CDR1 SGHRS, CDR2 YFSETQ.

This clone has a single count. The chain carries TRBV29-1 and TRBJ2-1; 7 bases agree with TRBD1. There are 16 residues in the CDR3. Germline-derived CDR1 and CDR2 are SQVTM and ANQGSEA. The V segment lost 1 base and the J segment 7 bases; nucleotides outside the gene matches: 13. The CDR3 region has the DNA TGCAGCGTTGAAGCGACCTGGACAGGTCTAAAGAATGAGCAGTTCTTC. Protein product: CSVEATWTGLKNEQFF.

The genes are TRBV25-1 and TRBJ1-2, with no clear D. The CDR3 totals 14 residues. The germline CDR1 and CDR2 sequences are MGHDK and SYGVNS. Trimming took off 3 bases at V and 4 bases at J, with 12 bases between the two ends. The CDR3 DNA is TGTGCCAGCAGTGACGCTCTAGCCACCTATGGCTACACCTTC. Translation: CASSDALATYGYTF.

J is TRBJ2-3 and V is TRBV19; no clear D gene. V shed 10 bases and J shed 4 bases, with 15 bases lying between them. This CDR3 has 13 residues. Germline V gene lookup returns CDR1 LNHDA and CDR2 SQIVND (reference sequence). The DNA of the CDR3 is TGTGCCACCAGGACCCGGTCGGCAGATACGCAGTATTTT. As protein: CATRTRSADTQYF.

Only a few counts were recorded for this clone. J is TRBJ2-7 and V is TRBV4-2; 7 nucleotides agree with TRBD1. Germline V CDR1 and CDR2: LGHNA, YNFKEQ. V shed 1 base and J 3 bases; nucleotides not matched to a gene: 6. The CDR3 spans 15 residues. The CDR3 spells CASSQVGQQDYEQYF. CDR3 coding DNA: TGTGCCAGCAGCCAAGTGGGACAGCAAGACTACGAGCAGTACTTC.

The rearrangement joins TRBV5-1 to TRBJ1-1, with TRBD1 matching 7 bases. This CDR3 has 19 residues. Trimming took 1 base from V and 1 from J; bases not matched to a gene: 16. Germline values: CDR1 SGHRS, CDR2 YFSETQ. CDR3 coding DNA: TGCGCCAGCAGCTTGCTACAGGGGAGGTTGCGGGGAACGAACACTGAAGCTTTCTTT. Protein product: CASSLLQGRLRGTNTEAFF.

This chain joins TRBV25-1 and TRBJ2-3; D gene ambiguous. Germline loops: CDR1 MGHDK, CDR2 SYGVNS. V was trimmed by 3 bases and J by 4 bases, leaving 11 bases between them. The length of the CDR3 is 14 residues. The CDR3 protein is CASSEPGLADTQYF. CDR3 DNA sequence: TGTGCCAGCAGTGAGCCAGGTTTAGCAGATACGCAGTATTTT.

CDR3 nucleotides: TGTGCCAGCAGCTCAGCAGGGTCAGGGATTGAGACCCAGTACTTC. It yields the protein CASSSAGSGIETQYF. J is TRBJ2-5 and V is TRBV7-2, with TRBD1 as a possible D gene (5 bases). CDR1 SGHTA and CDR2 FQGNSA come from the germline V gene. The CDR3 sequence is 15 residues long. The ends were cut back, 4 bases at V and 5 bases at J, with 17 bases in the middle.

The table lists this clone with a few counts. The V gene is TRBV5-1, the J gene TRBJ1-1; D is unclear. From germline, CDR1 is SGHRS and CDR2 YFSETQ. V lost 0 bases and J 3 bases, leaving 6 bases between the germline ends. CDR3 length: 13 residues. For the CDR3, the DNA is TGCGCCAGCAGCTTGGCCCTGGACACTGAAGCTTTCTTT. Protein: CASSLALDTEAFF.

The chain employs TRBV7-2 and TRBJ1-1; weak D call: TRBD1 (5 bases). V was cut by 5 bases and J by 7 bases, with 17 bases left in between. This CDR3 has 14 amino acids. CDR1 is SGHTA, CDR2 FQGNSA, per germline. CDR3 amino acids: CASSHAGGTREAFF. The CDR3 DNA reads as TGTGCCAGCAGCCATGCGGGGGGAACACGTGAAGCTTTCTTT.

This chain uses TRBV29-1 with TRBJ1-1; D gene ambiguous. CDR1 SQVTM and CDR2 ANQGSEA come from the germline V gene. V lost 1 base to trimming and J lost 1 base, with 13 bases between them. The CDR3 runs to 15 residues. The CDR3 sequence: CSVEGAKGANTEAFF. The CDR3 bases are TGCAGCGTTGAAGGGGCAAAGGGCGCGAACACTGAAGCTTTCTTT.

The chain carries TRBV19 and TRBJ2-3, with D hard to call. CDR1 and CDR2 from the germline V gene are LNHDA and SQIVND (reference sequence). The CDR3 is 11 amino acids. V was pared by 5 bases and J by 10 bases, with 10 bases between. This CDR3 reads CASSSGPPQYF. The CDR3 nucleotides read TGTGCCAGTAGTTCAGGCCCCCCGCAGTATTTT.